The source of this T cell receptor (beta chain) is a study of cytomegalovirus exposure and HLA in healthy donors. General observations from the study: Sequencing likely produced, as an artifact, a cluster of highly shared sequence variants.

This CDR3 is 17 amino acids long. The V end lost 1 base, the J end lost 3 bases, and 16 bases lay between the germline ends. CDR1 and CDR2 from the germline V gene are MGHRA and YSYEKL. This clone was counted once. As yet, its antigen is unknown. Other DNA sequences in the sample encode the same CDR3. It was with 60 Vbeta and 13 Jbeta primers that the PCR ran. Generated by immunoSEQ multiplex PCR, the TCRdb table keeps only in-frame clones and is missing some. The top ten clones hold 7% to 9% of a sample with 150,000 to 200,000 clones, 80% to 85% of them seen once. The source is a male donor in good health and CMV-seropositive. This chain uses TRBV4-1 with TRBJ2-4, with D maybe TRBD2 (7 bases). Sample: PBMCs. The CDR3 sequence is CASSQGRVGGGKNIQYF. CDR3 nucleotide sequence: TGCGCCAGCAGCCAAGGGAGAGTGGGAGGGGGCAAAAACATTCAGTACTTC.